This T cell receptor (beta chain) was captured by sequencing in a study of blood T cell repertoires in COVID-19. About the research overall: The United States, Italy and Spain supplied acute and convalescent COVID-19 samples. PBMCs, B-cell-depleted T cells, or T cells provided the cDNA or gDNA that made up the material.

Under the authors' procedure: Nucleated cell counts were estimated from reference gene primer amplification. The data were produced by immunoSEQ multiplex PCR, yet TCRdb's version contains in-frame clones alone and is incomplete. The V and J calls and clone size are taken from that table; D and trimming were inferred from the DNA. The sample contains about 74,000 clones, around 87% of which appear only once. The CDR3 runs to 12 residues. The V end was cut by 5 bases, the J end by 5 bases, with 9 bases between. Germline CDR1 and CDR2: MNHNS and SASEGT. J is TRBJ1-1 and V is TRBV6-1, with D possibly being TRBD1 (6 bases). The sequenced sample consisted of peripheral blood. The clonotype originates from a woman at least 80 years old with active or convalescent COVID-19. CDR3 residues: CASSWQGTEAFF. The CDR3, as DNA: TGTGCCAGCAGTTGGCAGGGGACTGAAGCTTTCTTT.